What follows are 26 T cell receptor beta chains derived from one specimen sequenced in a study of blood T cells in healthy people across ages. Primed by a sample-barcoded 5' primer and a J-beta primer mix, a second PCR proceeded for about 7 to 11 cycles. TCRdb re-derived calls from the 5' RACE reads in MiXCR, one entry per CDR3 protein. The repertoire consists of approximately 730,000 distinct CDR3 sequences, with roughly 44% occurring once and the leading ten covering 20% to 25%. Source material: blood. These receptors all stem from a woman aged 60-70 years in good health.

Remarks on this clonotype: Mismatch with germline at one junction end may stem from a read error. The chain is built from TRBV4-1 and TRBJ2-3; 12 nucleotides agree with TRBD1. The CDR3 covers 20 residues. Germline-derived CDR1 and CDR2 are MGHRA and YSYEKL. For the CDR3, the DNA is TGTACCAGCAGCCCCACCGGGACAGGGGGCGGGAGGCCTAGCACAGATACGCAGTATTTT. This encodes CTSSPTGTGGGRPSTDTQYF.

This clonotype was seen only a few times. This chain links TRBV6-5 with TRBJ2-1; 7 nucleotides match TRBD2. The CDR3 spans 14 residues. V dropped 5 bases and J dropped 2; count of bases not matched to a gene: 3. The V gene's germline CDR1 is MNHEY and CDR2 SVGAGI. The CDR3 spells CASSGLEPYNEQFF. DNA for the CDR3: TGTGCCAGCAGTGGACTAGAACCCTACAATGAGCAGTTCTTC.

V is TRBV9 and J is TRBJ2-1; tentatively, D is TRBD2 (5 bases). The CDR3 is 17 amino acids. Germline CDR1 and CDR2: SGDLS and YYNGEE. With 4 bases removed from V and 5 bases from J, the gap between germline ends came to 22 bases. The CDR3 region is CASSPRRWQSGHNEQFF. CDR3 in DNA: TGTGCCAGCAGCCCCCGAAGGTGGCAGAGCGGCCACAATGAGCAGTTCTTC. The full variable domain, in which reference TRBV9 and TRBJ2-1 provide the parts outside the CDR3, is DSGVTQTPKHLITATGQRVTLRCSPRSGDLSVYWYQQSLDQGLQFLIQYYNGEERAKGNILERFSAQQFPDLHSELNLSSLELGDSALYFCASSPRRWQSGHNEQFFGPGTRLTVL.

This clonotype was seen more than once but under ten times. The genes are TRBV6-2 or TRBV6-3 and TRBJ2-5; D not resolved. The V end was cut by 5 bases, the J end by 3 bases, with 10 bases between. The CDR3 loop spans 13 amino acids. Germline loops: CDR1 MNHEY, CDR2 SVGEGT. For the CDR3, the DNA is TGTGCCAGCAGTGATTGGGCCAAAGAGACCCAGTACTTC. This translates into CASSDWAKETQYF.

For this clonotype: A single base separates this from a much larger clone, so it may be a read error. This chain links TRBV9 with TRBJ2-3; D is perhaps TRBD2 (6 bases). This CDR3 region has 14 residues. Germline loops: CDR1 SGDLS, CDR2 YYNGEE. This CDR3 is CASSVAGETETQYF. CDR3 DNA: TGTGCCAGCAGCGTAGCGGGGGAGACAGAGACGCAGTATTTT.

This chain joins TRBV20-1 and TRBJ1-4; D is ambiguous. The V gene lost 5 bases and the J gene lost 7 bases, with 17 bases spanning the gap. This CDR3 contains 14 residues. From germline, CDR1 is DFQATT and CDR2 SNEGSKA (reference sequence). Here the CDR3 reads CSAFRSDSPEKLFF. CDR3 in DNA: TGCAGTGCTTTTAGGTCTGACTCCCCTGAAAAACTGTTTTTT.

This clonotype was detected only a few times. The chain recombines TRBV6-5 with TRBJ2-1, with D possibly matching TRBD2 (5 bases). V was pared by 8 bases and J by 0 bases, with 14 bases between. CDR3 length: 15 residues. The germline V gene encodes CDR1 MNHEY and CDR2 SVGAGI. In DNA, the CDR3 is TGTGCCAGCGGAGCAGCGGCCCTCTCCTACAATGAGCAGTTCTTC. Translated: CASGAAALSYNEQFF.

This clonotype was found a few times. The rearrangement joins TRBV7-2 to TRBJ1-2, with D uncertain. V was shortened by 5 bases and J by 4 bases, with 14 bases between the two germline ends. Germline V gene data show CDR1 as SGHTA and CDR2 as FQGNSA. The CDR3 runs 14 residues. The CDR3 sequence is CASSIERDRYGYTF. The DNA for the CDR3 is TGTGCCAGCAGCATCGAGCGGGATCGCTATGGCTACACCTTC.

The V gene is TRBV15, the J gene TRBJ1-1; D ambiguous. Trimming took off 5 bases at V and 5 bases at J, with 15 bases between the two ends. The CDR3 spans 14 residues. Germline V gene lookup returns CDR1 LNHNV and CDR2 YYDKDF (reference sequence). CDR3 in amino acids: CATSSPRGTTEAFF. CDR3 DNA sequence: TGTGCCACCAGCTCCCCGAGAGGCACAACTGAAGCTTTCTTT.

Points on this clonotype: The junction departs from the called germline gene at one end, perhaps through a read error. The CDR3 DNA reads TGTGCCAGCAGCCGACCACCGGATAACTATGGCCACACCTTC. This translates into CASSRPPDNYGHTF. The rearrangement links TRBV4-2 to TRBJ1-2; D is unclear. Germline V gene sequence: CDR1 LGHNA, CDR2 YNFKEQ. CDR3 length: 14 residues.

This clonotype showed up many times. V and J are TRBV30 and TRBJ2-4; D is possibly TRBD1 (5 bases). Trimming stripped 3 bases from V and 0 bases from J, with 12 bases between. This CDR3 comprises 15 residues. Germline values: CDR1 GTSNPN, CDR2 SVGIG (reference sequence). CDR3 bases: TGTGCCTGGAGGGAAAAGGGGAAAGCCAAAAACATTCAGTACTTC. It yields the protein CAWREKGKAKNIQYF.

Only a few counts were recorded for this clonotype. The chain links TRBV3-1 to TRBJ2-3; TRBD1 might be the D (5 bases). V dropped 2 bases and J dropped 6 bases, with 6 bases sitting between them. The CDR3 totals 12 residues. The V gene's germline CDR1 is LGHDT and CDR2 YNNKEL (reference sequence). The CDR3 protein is CASSQSGDTQYF. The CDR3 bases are TGTGCCAGCAGCCAATCAGGGGATACGCAGTATTTT.

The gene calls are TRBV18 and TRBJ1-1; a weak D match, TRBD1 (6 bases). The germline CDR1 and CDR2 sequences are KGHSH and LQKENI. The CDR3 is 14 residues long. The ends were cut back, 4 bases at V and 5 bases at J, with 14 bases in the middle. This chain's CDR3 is CASSQQGGETEAFF. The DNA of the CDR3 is TGTGCCAGCTCACAACAGGGAGGAGAGACTGAAGCTTTCTTT.

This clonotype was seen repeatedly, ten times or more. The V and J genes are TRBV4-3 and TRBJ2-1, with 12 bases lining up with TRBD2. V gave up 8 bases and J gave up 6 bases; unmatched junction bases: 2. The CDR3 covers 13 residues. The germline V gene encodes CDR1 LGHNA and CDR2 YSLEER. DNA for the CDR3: TGCGCCAGCCGGACTAGCGGGACCAATGAGCAGTTCTTC. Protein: CASRTSGTNEQFF.

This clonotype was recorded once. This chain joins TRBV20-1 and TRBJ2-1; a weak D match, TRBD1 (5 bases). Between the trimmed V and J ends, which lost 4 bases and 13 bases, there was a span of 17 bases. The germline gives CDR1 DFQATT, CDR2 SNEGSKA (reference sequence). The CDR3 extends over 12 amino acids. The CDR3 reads CSAMTAQETQFF. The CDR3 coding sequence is TGCAGTGCTATGACAGCTCAAGAGACCCAGTTCTTC.

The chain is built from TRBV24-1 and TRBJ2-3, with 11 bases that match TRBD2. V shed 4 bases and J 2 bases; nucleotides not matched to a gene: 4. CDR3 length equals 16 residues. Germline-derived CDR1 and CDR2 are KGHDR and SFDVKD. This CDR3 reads CATSDPLAGATDTQYF. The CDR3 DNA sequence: TGTGCCACCAGTGACCCACTAGCGGGGGCCACAGATACGCAGTATTTT.

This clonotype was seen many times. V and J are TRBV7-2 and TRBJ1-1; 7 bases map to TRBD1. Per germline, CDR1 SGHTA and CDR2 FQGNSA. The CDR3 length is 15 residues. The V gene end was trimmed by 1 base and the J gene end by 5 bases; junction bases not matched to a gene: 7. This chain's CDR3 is CASSLGTGFRTEAFF. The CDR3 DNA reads TGTGCCAGCAGCTTAGGGACAGGTTTTAGAACTGAAGCTTTCTTT.

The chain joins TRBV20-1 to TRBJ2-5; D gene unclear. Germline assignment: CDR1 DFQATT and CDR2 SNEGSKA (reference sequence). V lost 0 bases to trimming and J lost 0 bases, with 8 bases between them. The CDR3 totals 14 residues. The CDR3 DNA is TGCAGTGCTAGAGATTGGGCAGACCAAGAGACCCAGTACTTC. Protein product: CSARDWADQETQYF.

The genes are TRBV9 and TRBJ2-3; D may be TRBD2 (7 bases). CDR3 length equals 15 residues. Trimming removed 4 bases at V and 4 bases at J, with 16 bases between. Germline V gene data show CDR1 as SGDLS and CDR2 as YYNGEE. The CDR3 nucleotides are TGTGCCAGCAGCACAATTAGGGGGGGACCAGATACGCAGTATTTT. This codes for CASSTIRGGPDTQYF.

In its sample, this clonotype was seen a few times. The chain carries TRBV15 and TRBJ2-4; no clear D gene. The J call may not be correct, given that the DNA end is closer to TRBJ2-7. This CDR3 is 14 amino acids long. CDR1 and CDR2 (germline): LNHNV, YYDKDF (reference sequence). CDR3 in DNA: TGTGCCACCAGCAGAGGAGTGGCCCCCAACGAGCAGTACTTC. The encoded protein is CATSRGVAPNEQYF.

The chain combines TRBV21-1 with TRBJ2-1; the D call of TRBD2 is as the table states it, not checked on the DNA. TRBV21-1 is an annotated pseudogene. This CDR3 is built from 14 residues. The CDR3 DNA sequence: TGTGTCAGCAGCATCCAGGGCCACTACAATGAGCAGTTCTTC. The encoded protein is CVSSIQGHYNEQFF.

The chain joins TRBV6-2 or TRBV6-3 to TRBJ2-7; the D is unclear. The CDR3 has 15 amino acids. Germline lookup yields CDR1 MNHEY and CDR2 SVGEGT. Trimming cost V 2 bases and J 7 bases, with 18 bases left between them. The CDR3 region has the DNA TGTGCCAGCAGTTACCCGTGGCAGGCTTACAATGAGCAGTACTTC. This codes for CASSYPWQAYNEQYF.

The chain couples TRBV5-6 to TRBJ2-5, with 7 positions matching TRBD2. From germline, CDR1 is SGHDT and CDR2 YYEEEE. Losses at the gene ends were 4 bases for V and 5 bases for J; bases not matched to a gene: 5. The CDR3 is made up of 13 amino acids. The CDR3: CASSGRVVETQYF. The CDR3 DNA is TGTGCCAGCAGCGGGAGGGTGGTGGAGACCCAGTACTTC.

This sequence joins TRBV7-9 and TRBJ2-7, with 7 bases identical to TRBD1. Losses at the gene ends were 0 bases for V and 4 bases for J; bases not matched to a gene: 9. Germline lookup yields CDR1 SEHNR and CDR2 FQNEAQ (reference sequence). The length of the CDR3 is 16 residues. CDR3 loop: CASSLARQGMDYEQYF. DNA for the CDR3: TGTGCCAGCAGCTTAGCGAGACAGGGAATGGATTACGAGCAGTACTTC.

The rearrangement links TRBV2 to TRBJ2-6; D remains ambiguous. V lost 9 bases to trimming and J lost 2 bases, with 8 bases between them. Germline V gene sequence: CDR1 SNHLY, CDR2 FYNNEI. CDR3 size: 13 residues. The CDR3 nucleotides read TGTGCCAGTTTTAGGACTGGGGCCAACGTCCTGACTTTC. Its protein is CASFRTGANVLTF. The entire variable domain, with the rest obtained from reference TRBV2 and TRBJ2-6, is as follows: EPEVTQTPSHQVTQMGQEVILRCVPISNHLYFYWYRQILGQKVEFLVSFYNNEISEKSEIFDDQFSVERPDGSNFTLKIRSTKLEDSAMYFCASFRTGANVLTFGAGSRLTVL.

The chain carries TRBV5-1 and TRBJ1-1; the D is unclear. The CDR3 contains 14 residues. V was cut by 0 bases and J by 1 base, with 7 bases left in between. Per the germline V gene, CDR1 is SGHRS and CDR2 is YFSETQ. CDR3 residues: CASSLVSRNTEAFF. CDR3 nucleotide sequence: TGCGCCAGCAGCTTGGTTTCCAGGAACACTGAAGCTTTCTTT.